The 7 T cell receptor beta chains in this list originate from one sample, sequenced in a study of T cell responses to AZD1222 COVID-19 vaccine (dated by TCRdb to the early 2020s). The library was obtained by the immunoSEQ multiplex PCR assay. Drawn from immuneACCESS, this table holds only the in-frame rearrangements with V and J called that TCRdb kept. Clones are partly lost; checked studies trace under half to an unresolved V gene and leave the rest unexplained. Within this sample are about 130,000 clones, with 88% of them counted one time only. The ten top clones hold 7.6% of the sample. Per the publication, the time point label means: baseline before first vaccination. Material: peripheral blood, obtained on day 0 of AZD1222 vaccination. These receptors came from an adult in good health.

The chain couples TRBV5-6 to TRBJ1-5; D gene unclear. Deletions cut 0 bases from V and 2 bases from J, with 9 bases between. The CDR3 is 15 residues long. Germline assignment: CDR1 SGHDT and CDR2 YYEEEE. CDR3 bases: TGTGCCAGCAGCTTGGGGCGCCCCGGCAATCAGCCCCAGCATTTT. Its protein product is CASSLGRPGNQPQHF.

The chain employs TRBV3-1 (or the pseudogene TRBV3-2) and TRBJ2-7, with D possibly being TRBD1 (6 bases). Germline assignment: CDR1 LGHDT and CDR2 YNNKEL (reference sequence). The CDR3 loop spans 13 amino acids. Trimming shortened V by 1 base and J by 3 bases, and 7 bases separated the two germline ends. The CDR3: CASSQVTGYEQYF. DNA of the CDR3: TGTGCCAGCAGCCAAGTGACAGGCTACGAGCAGTACTTC.

The chain links TRBV2 to TRBJ1-6; no clear D gene. CDR3 length: 16 amino acids. V shed 6 bases and J shed 2 bases, with 14 bases lying between them. Germline-derived CDR1 and CDR2 are SNHLY and FYNNEI. The CDR3 region is CASRDGGSTYNSPLHF. CDR3 DNA sequence: TGTGCCAGCAGGGATGGAGGGAGCACCTATAATTCACCCCTCCACTTT.

V is TRBV3-1 (or the pseudogene TRBV3-2) and J is TRBJ1-1; D gene ambiguous. The CDR3 consists of 14 residues. CDR1 is LGHDT and CDR2 is YNNKEL in the germline V gene (reference sequence). Trimming removed 2 bases at V and 7 bases at J, with 14 bases between. In DNA, the CDR3 is TGTGCCAGCAGCCAACCCCCGGGTAGTGGTGAAGCTTTCTTT. Translated, it gives CASSQPPGSGEAFF.

The rearrangement uses TRBV6-2 or TRBV6-3 and TRBJ2-1, with a tentative D call TRBD1 (5 bases). Germline V gene sequence: CDR1 MNHEY, CDR2 SVGEGT. CDR3 length: 14 amino acids. Trimming shortened V by 2 bases and J by 7 bases, and 12 bases separated the two germline ends. CDR3 in DNA: TGTGCCAGCAGTTACACAAATCGACAGAATGAGCAGTTCTTC. This translates into CASSYTNRQNEQFF.

J is TRBJ1-5 and V is TRBV2; D unclear. The CDR3 is made up of 13 amino acids. The germline V gene encodes CDR1 SNHLY and CDR2 FYNNEI. Trimming took 7 bases from V and 9 from J, leaving 16 bases between them. CDR3 in amino acids: CASKGGRLMPQHF. In nucleotides, the CDR3 is TGTGCCAGCAAAGGCGGCAGGTTAATGCCCCAGCATTTT.

The chain employs TRBV19 and TRBJ1-3; 7 bases align to TRBD1. The CDR3 runs 16 residues. With 7 bases clipped from V and 0 bases from J, the junction kept 9 bases outside the gene matches. Germline CDR1 LNHDA, CDR2 SQIVND (reference sequence). CDR3 DNA sequence: TGTGCCAGTACCACATCAGGGGGACACTCTGGAAACACCATATATTTT. As protein: CASTTSGGHSGNTIYF.